Described below is a single T cell receptor (beta chain) sequence and its context. Antigen unknown. TCRdb processed the 5' RACE reads anew with MiXCR; each CDR3 protein has one entry. The repertoire consists of a few hundred thousand distinct CDR3 sequences, with about 10% occurring once and the leading ten covering 6% to 8.5%. CDR3 length: 12 amino acids. Germline CDR1 and CDR2: MDHEN and SYDVKM. V was trimmed by 4 bases and J by 3 bases, leaving 7 bases between them. This entry comes from a study of CD8 T cells in ankylosing spondylitis. Whole-study findings and limits: Blood from ankylosing spondylitis patients appeared to carry a characteristic roughly eight-variant TCR beta motif. Relatively rare in peripheral blood, disease-linked clones were also CD8+.

Sequences were obtained from blood, either unsorted or a sorted T cell fraction (not recorded which). The TCR comes from a male donor with ankylosing spondylitis or in good health (not recorded which). V gene TRBV28 combines with J gene TRBJ2-7; D is ambiguous. The DNA for the CDR3 is TGTGCCAGCAGTTACCGGGTCTACGAGCAGTACTTC. Its translation: CASSYRVYEQYF.